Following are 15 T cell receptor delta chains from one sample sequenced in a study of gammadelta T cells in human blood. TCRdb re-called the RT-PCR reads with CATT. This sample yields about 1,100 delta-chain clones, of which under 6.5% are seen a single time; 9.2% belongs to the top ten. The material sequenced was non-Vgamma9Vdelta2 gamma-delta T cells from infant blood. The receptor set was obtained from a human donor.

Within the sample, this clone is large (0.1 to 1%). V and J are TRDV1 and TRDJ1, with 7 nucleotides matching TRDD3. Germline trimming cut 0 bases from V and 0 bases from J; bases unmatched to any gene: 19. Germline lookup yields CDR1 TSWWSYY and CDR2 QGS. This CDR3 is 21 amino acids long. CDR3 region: CALGELRTWDTPPPYTDKLIF. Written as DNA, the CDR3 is TGTGCTCTTGGGGAACTACGGACCTGGGATACACCACCCCCGTACACCGATAAACTCATCTTT.

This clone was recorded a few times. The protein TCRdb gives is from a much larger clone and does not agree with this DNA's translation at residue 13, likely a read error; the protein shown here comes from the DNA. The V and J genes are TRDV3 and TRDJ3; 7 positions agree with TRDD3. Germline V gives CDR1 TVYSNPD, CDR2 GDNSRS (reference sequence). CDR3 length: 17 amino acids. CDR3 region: CAFRDTGSSWDTQQMFF. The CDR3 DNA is TGTGCCTTTAGGGATACGGGGAGTTCCTGGGACACCCAACAGATGTTTTTC.

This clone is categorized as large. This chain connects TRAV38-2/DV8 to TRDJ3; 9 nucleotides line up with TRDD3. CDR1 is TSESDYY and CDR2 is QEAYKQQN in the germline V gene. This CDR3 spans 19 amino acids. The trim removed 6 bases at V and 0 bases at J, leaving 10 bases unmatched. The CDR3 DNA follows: TGTGCTTATACTGGAGGTCACTGGGGGAACTCCTGGGACACCCGACAGATGTTTTTC. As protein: CAYTGGHWGNSWDTRQMFF.

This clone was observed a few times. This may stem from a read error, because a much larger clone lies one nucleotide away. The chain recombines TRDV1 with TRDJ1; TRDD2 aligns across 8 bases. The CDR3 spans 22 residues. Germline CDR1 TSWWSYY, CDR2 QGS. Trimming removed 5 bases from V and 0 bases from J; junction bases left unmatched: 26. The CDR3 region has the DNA TGTGCTCTTGGGAAAGGGAGGTCCTTCCTAAACGATTACCGGGGGAACACCGATAAACTCATCTTT. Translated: CALGKGRSFLNDYRGNTDKLIF.

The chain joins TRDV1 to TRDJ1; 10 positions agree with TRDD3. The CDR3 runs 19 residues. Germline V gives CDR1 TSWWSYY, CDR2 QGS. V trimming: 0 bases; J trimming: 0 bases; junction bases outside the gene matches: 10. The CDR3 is CALGELFDWGILDTDKLIF. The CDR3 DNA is TGTGCTCTTGGGGAACTTTTTGACTGGGGGATCCTTGACACCGATAAACTCATCTTT.

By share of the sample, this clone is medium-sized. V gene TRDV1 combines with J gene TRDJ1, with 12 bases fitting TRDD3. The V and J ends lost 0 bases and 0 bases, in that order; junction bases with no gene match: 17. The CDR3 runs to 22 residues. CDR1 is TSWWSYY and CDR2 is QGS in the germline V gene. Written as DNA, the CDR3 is TGTGCTCTTGGGGAACTTAAGAGATCTGGGGGATACGCGGGGAAATACACCGATAAACTCATCTTT. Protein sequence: CALGELKRSGGYAGKYTDKLIF.

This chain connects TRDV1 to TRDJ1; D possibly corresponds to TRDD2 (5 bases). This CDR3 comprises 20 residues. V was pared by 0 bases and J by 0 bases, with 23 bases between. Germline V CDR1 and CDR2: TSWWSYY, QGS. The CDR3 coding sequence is TGTGCTCTTGGGGAACTACCTACCATCGTACTTCACCCTTACACCGATAAACTCATCTTT. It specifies CALGELPTIVLHPYTDKLIF.

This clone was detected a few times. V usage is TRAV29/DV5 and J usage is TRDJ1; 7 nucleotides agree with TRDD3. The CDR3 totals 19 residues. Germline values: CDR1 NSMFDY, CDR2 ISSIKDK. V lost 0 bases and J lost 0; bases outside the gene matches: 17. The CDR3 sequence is CAASATGVTGEPHTDKLIF. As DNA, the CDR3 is TGTGCAGCAAGCGCGACTGGGGTGACTGGGGAACCCCACACCGATAAACTCATCTTT.

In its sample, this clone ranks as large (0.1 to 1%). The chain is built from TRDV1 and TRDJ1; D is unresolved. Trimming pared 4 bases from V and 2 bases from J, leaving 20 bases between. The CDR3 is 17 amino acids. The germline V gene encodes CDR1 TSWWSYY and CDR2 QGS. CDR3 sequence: CALGASEPRGSTDKLIF. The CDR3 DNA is TGTGCTCTTGGGGCCTCAGAACCGAGAGGATCTACCGATAAACTCATCTTT.

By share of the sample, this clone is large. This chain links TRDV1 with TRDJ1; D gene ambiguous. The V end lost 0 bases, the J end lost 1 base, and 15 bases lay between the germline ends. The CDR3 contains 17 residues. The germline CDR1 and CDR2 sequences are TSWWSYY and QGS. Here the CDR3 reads CALGELLEPTGTDKLIF. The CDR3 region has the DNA TGTGCTCTTGGGGAACTTTTAGAACCCACGGGCACCGATAAACTCATCTTT.

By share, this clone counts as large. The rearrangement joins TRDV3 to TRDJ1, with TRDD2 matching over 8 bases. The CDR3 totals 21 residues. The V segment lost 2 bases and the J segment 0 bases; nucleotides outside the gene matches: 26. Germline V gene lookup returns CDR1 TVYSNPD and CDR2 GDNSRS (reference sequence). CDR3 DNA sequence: TGTGCCTTTGCTAGTCCTTCCTATGATGATGGGGGTCCAAGGTACACCGATAAACTCATCTTT. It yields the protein CAFASPSYDDGGPRYTDKLIF.

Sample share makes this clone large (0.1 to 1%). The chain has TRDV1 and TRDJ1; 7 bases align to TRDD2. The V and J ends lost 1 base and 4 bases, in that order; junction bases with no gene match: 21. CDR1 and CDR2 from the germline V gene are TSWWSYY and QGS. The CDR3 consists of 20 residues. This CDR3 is CALGEQGHNLPPKPDDKLIF. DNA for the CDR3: TGTGCTCTTGGGGAACAGGGACACAACCTTCCTCCAAAACCCGACGATAAACTCATCTTT.

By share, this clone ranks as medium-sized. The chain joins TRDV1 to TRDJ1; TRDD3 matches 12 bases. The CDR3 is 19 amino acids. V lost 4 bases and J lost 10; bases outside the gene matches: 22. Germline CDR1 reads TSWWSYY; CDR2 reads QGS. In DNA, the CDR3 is TGTGCTCTTGGGGTCTCTGATCCTTCCTACCACTGGGGGATACAGGGACTCATCTTT. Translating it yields CALGVSDPSYHWGIQGLIF.

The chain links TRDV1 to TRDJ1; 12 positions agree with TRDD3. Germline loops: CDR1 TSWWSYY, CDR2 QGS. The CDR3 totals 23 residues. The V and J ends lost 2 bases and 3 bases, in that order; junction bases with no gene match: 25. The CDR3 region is CALGEKVCTLGDTRIVAADKLIF. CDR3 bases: TGTGCTCTTGGGGAAAAGGTCTGTACCCTGGGGGATACGCGTATCGTTGCGGCCGATAAACTCATCTTT.

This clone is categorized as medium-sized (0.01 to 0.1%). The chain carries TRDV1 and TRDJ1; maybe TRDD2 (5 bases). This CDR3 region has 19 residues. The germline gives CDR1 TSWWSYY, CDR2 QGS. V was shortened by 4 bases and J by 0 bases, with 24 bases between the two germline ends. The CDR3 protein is CALGARSRAPSTYTDKLIF. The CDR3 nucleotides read TGTGCTCTTGGGGCTCGATCTCGCGCTCCTTCGACGTACACCGATAAACTCATCTTT.